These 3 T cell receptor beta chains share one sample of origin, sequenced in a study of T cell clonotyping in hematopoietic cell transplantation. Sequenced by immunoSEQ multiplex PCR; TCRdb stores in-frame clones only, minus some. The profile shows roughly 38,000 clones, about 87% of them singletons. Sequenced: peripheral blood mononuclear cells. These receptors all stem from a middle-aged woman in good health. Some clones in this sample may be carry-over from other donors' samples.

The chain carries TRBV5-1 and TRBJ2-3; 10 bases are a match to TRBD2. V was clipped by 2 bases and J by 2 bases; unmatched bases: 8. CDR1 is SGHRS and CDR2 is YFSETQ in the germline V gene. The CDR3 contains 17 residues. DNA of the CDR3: TGCGCCAGCAGCTTAGGAACGACTAGCGGGCTCACAGATACGCAGTATTTT. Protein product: CASSLGTTSGLTDTQYF.

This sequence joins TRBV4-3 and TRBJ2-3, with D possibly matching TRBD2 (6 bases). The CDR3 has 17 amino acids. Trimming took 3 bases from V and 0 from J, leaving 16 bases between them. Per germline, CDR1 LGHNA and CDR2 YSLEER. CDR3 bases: TGCGCCAGCAGCCACTATTACGGCGGGAAGAGCACAGATACGCAGTATTTT. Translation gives CASSHYYGGKSTDTQYF.

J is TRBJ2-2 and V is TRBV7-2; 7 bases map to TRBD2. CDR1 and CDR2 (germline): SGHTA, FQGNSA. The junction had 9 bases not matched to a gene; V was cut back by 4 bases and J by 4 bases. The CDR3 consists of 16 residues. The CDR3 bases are TGTGCCAGCAGCTCAATCGTGCCGGGGGGCACCGGGGAGCTGTTTTTT. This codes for CASSSIVPGGTGELFF.